Presented here are 23 T cell receptor beta chains from one specimen sequenced in a study of blood T cell repertoires in COVID-19. The protocol was immunoSEQ multiplex PCR, while the TCRdb copy is restricted to in-frame clones and leaves out a portion. The data contain under 300,000 clones, around 86% of them seen just once; the ten biggest clones take up 9% to 15%. Sequencing used peripheral blood. The receptor source for this set is an older man with acute or convalescent COVID-19.

Only a few counts were recorded for this clone. The rearrangement uses TRBV5-1 and TRBJ2-2; D might be TRBD2 (6 bases). Trimming stripped 8 bases from V and 0 bases from J, with 14 bases between. In germline, CDR1 is SGHRS, CDR2 YFSETQ. The CDR3 spans 15 residues. The DNA for the CDR3 is TGCGCCAGTCACGCCGGGACTGCGAACACCGGGGAGCTGTTTTTT. It yields the protein CASHAGTANTGELFF.

The chain recombines TRBV3-1 (or the pseudogene TRBV3-2) with TRBJ1-2; perhaps TRBD1 as D (5 bases). Germline CDR1 and CDR2: LGHDT and YNNKEL (reference sequence). Between the trimmed V and J ends, which lost 4 bases and 8 bases, there was a span of 14 bases. CDR3 length: 13 residues. The CDR3 sequence: CASSPASKGGYTF. The CDR3 bases are TGTGCCAGCAGCCCAGCCTCAAAGGGGGGCTACACCTTC.

The rearrangement joins TRBV12-3 or TRBV12-4 to TRBJ1-4; D not certain. There are 11 residues in the CDR3. Trimming took off 0 bases at V and 10 bases at J, with 3 bases between the two ends. Here the CDR3 reads CASSLAGKLFF. In DNA form, the CDR3 reads TGTGCCAGCAGTTTAGCCGGAAAACTGTTTTTT.

This clone was seen more than once but under ten times. The gene calls are TRBV6-5 and TRBJ2-7; 7 bases agree with TRBD1. V lost 7 bases, J lost 1 base, and 10 bases stayed unmatched. Germline V lookup: CDR1 MNHEY, CDR2 SVGAGI. The CDR3 totals 15 residues. The CDR3: CASTLSPTGSYEQYF. DNA for the CDR3: TGTGCCAGCACCTTAAGCCCGACAGGGTCCTACGAGCAGTACTTC.

The J gene is TRBJ1-4, the V gene TRBV6-5; D is undetermined. The length of the CDR3 is 14 residues. The germline V gene has CDR1 MNHEY and CDR2 SVGAGI. The germline V and J ends were trimmed by 0 bases and 6 bases, with 8 bases remaining between them. The CDR3 nucleotides are TGTGCCAGCAGTTACTCGAGAGTCGATGAAAAACTGTTTTTT. Its protein product is CASSYSRVDEKLFF.

About this clone: Mismatch with germline at one junction end may stem from a read error. This chain connects TRBV28 to TRBJ2-2; 8 bases match TRBD2. The CDR3 covers 17 residues. Germline CDR1 and CDR2: MDHEN and SYDVKM. CDR3 nucleotide sequence: TGTGCCAGCTGTTTATCGGGCGGGGGGCGAAACACCGGGGAGCTGTTTTTT. It codes for CASCLSGGGRNTGELFF.

The chain carries TRBV3-1 (or the pseudogene TRBV3-2) and TRBJ2-1; 8 nucleotides match TRBD1. This CDR3 comprises 14 residues. The V gene's germline CDR1 is LGHDT and CDR2 YNNKEL (reference sequence). Germline trimming cut 5 bases from V and 6 bases from J; bases unmatched to any gene: 6. The CDR3 DNA reads as TGTGCCAGCAGCTCCCAGACAGGGGCCAATGAGCAGTTCTTC. This codes for CASSSQTGANEQFF.

The chain recombines TRBV18 with TRBJ1-5, with TRBD1 matching 8 bases. In germline, CDR1 is KGHSH, CDR2 LQKENI. The length of the CDR3 is 16 residues. V lost 5 bases to trimming and J lost 7 bases; unmatched junction nucleotides: 13. CDR3 nucleotide sequence: TGTGCCAGCTCAGCTACCCACGGACAGGGTGGCCAGCCCCAGCATTTT. Translating it yields CASSATHGQGGQPQHF.

This sequence joins TRBV11-1 and TRBJ1-2, with 9 bases identical to TRBD1. There are 16 residues in the CDR3. V shed 5 bases, J shed 3 bases, and the junction held 10 bases outside the gene matches. Per germline, CDR1 SGHAT and CDR2 FQDESV (reference sequence). CDR3 amino acids: CASSRGQGLLDYGYTF. In DNA, the CDR3 is TGTGCCAGCAGCCGGGGACAGGGACTGCTTGACTATGGCTACACCTTC.

This chain connects TRBV3-1 (or the pseudogene TRBV3-2) to TRBJ1-2, with unresolved D. Germline values: CDR1 LGHDT, CDR2 YNNKEL (reference sequence). V was trimmed by 2 bases and J by 3 bases, leaving 10 bases between them. The CDR3 has 14 residues. CDR3 sequence reads: CASSQMGSDYGYTF. For the CDR3, the DNA is TGTGCCAGCAGCCAAATGGGCAGTGACTATGGCTACACCTTC.

The rearrangement joins TRBV5-4 to TRBJ1-1; D call uncertain. V lost 4 bases, J lost 5 bases, and 15 bases lay in between. The CDR3 runs to 14 residues. The germline V gene has CDR1 SGHNT and CDR2 YYREEE (reference sequence). CDR3 sequence reads: CASSRGRAGTEAFF. For the CDR3, the DNA is TGTGCCAGCAGCCGTGGACGGGCGGGAACTGAAGCTTTCTTT. Filled out from reference TRBV5-4 and TRBJ1-1, the complete variable domain reads ETGVTQSPTHLIKTRGQQVTLRCSSQSGHNTVSWYQQALGQGPQFIFQYYREEENGRGNFPPRFSGLQFPNYSSELNVNALELDDSALYLCASSRGRAGTEAFFGQGTRLTVV.

The chain couples TRBV24-1 to TRBJ2-7; 7 bases are a match to TRBD2. CDR1 and CDR2 from the germline V gene are KGHDR and SFDVKD. V lost 5 bases, J lost 5 bases, and 11 bases stayed unmatched. The CDR3 runs 15 residues. The CDR3 reads CATSVRGGRTDEQYF. In DNA form, the CDR3 reads TGTGCCACCAGTGTAAGAGGCGGGAGAACGGACGAGCAGTACTTC.

The rearrangement joins TRBV19 to TRBJ1-2; no reliable D call. The V end was cut by 1 base, the J end by 8 bases, with 17 bases between. The germline V gene has CDR1 LNHDA and CDR2 SQIVND (reference sequence). The CDR3 has 15 amino acids. CDR3 sequence: CASSIVEGGYGGYTF. CDR3 bases: TGTGCCAGTAGTATAGTCGAGGGAGGGTATGGAGGCTACACCTTC.

The CDR3 sequence is CASSFIAGEGEQYF. Here the CDR3 DNA reads TGTGCCAGCAGCTTTATAGCGGGAGAAGGCGAGCAGTACTTC. This sequence joins TRBV7-2 and TRBJ2-7, with 9 bases matching TRBD2. Trimming cost V 3 bases and J 6 bases; bases outside gene matches: 6. The CDR3 runs 14 residues. Germline CDR1 reads SGHTA; CDR2 reads FQGNSA.

This clone showed up just a few times. The V gene is TRBV19, the J gene TRBJ1-1, with D possibly TRBD1 on 5 matching bases. From germline, CDR1 is LNHDA and CDR2 SQIVND (reference sequence). The ends were cut back, 3 bases at V and 5 bases at J, with 16 bases in the middle. This CDR3 region has 15 residues. This CDR3 reads CASSMSRAARTEAFF. CDR3 sequence (DNA): TGTGCCAGTAGTATGAGCAGGGCGGCTCGGACTGAAGCTTTCTTT.

This clone was recorded only once. The V gene is TRBV7-9, the J gene TRBJ1-5; TRBD1 matches 12 bases. The V gene end was trimmed by 5 bases and the J gene end by 7 bases; junction bases not matched to a gene: 9. There are 16 residues in the CDR3. Germline V gene sequence: CDR1 SEHNR, CDR2 FQNEAQ (reference sequence). The CDR3 DNA is TGTGCCAGCAGCAGACTGGGACAGGGGGCAGGGCAGCCCCAGCATTTT. Translation gives CASSRLGQGAGQPQHF.

The chain carries TRBV7-9 and TRBJ1-1, with D tentatively TRBD1 (6 bases). Germline loops: CDR1 SEHNR, CDR2 FQNEAQ (reference sequence). V was clipped by 2 bases and J by 0 bases, with 10 bases between them. The CDR3 totals 15 residues. CDR3 residues: CASSLQGIMNTEAFF. In nucleotides, the CDR3 is TGTGCCAGCAGCTTACAGGGGATCATGAACACTGAAGCTTTCTTT.

The chain is built from TRBV7-9 and TRBJ2-1; D is possibly TRBD1 (5 bases). The V gene's germline CDR1 is SEHNR and CDR2 FQNEAQ (reference sequence). Trimming stripped 3 bases from V and 6 bases from J, with 15 bases between. The CDR3 spans 15 residues. CDR3 region: CASSFGRQGGNEQFF. The CDR3 nucleotides read TGTGCCAGCAGCTTCGGGCGGCAGGGCGGCAATGAGCAGTTCTTC.

V gene TRBV28 combines with J gene TRBJ2-3, with D perhaps matching TRBD2 (5 bases). The germline V gene has CDR1 MDHEN and CDR2 SYDVKM. Trimming removed 5 bases from V and 2 bases from J, with 11 bases in between. The CDR3 runs 14 residues. Here the CDR3 DNA reads TGTGCCAGCAGTCTAGCACGGGCCACAGATACGCAGTATTTT. This sequence encodes CASSLARATDTQYF. The full variable domain, completed using reference TRBV28 and TRBJ2-3, is DVKVTQSSRYLVKRTGEKVFLECVQDMDHENMFWYRQDPGLGLRLIYFSYDVKMKEKGDIPEGYSVSREKKERFSLILESASTNQTSMYLCASSLARATDTQYFGPGTRLTVL.

The chain uses TRBV19 and TRBJ2-1, with D perhaps matching TRBD2 (6 bases). V dropped 8 bases and J dropped 8 bases, with 7 bases sitting between them. The CDR3 runs to 10 residues. Per germline, CDR1 LNHDA and CDR2 SQIVND (reference sequence). The CDR3 region has the DNA TGTGCCAGTGGGGGGTATGAGCAGTTCTTC. This codes for CASGGYEQFF.

This rearrangement joins TRBV7-9 to TRBJ1-4, with no clear D. Germline assignment: CDR1 SEHNR and CDR2 FQNEAQ (reference sequence). The ends were cut back, 4 bases at V and 3 bases at J, with 18 bases in the middle. This CDR3 region has 17 residues. CDR3 coding DNA: TGTGCCAGCAGCTGGGCCGAGGCCGGGAATTCTAATGAAAAACTGTTTTTT. It specifies CASSWAEAGNSNEKLFF.

The chain recombines TRBV28 with TRBJ2-7, with TRBD2 matching 11 bases. This CDR3 is built from 16 residues. After removal of 6 bases from V and 0 bases from J, the junction contained 7 bases not matched to a gene. Germline CDR1 is MDHEN and CDR2 is SYDVKM. The CDR3 region is CASSLIAGGRSYEQYF. Here the CDR3 DNA reads TGTGCCAGCAGCCTCATAGCGGGAGGGCGCTCCTACGAGCAGTACTTC. Full variable domain (rest looked up from reference TRBV28 and TRBJ2-7): DVKVTQSSRYLVKRTGEKVFLECVQDMDHENMFWYRQDPGLGLRLIYFSYDVKMKEKGDIPEGYSVSREKKERFSLILESASTNQTSMYLCASSLIAGGRSYEQYFGPGTRLTVT.

The chain carries TRBV5-1 and TRBJ2-2; no clear D gene. This CDR3 has 14 amino acids. The ends were cut back, 2 bases at V and 4 bases at J, with 9 bases in the middle. Germline CDR1 is SGHRS and CDR2 is YFSETQ. The CDR3 reads CASSFMGSTGELFF. DNA of the CDR3: TGCGCCAGCAGCTTCATGGGCTCCACCGGGGAGCTGTTTTTT.